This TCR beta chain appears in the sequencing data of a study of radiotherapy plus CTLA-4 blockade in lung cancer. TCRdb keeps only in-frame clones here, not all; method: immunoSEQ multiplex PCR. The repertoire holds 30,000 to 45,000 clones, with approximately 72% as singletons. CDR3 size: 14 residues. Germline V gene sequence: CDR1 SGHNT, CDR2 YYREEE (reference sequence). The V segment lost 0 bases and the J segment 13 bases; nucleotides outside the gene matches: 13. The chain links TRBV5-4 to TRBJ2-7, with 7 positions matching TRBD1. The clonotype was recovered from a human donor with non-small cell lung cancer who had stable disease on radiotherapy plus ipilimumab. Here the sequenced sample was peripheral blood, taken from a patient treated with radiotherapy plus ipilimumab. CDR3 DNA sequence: TGTGCCAGCAGCTTGGCGGTCAAGAGGACAGGCCCCTACTTC. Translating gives CASSLAVKRTGPYF.